Each of the 10 T cell receptor beta chains below was sequenced from the same sample in a study of blood T cell repertoires in COVID-19. The assay was immunoSEQ multiplex PCR, and TCRdb's table has in-frame clones only and misses some. The data hold roughly 62,000 clones, with around 79% observed a single time. Sequencing was performed on peripheral blood. Receptor source: a man between 60 and 70 years old with acute or convalescent COVID-19.

The chain joins TRBV24-1 to TRBJ1-2, with a tentative D call TRBD1 (6 bases). Trimming took 4 bases from V and 5 from J, leaving 13 bases between them. This CDR3 contains 14 residues. Looked up from germline, CDR1 is KGHDR and CDR2 is SFDVKD. CDR3 sequence reads: CATSESGGLYGYTF. The CDR3 DNA follows: TGTGCCACCAGTGAGTCGGGGGGGCTTTATGGCTACACCTTC.

This clone is medium-sized (0.01 to 0.1%). The gene calls are TRBV29-1 and TRBJ2-7; 9 bases are a match to TRBD2. The junction had 15 bases not matched to a gene; V was cut back by 1 base and J by 2 bases. This CDR3 comprises 18 residues. Germline CDR1 is SQVTM and CDR2 is ANQGSEA. CDR3 nucleotides: TGCAGCGTTGAAGGACCCTCCGACTGGGTAGCGGGGGCCTACGAGCAGTACTTC. Residues: CSVEGPSDWVAGAYEQYF.

This clone was detected a few times. The chain links TRBV4-2 to TRBJ1-6; 12 bases are a match to TRBD1. Germline values: CDR1 LGHNA, CDR2 YNFKEQ. With 3 bases clipped from V and 9 bases from J, the junction kept 6 bases outside the gene matches. The CDR3 loop spans 16 amino acids. The CDR3 nucleotides are TGTGCCAGCAGCCAGACGGGACAGGGGGCCCGTTCACCCCTCCACTTT. Encoded protein: CASSQTGQGARSPLHF.

This clone came up once. The chain is built from TRBV29-1 and TRBJ2-1; TRBD2 matches at 10 bases. Germline V gives CDR1 SQVTM, CDR2 ANQGSEA. The CDR3 has 16 residues. After removal of 1 base from V and 4 bases from J, the junction contained 7 bases not matched to a gene. The CDR3 sequence is CSVEGASGSWYNEQFF. In DNA form, the CDR3 reads TGCAGCGTTGAAGGGGCTAGCGGGAGTTGGTACAATGAGCAGTTCTTC.

This chain uses TRBV13 with TRBJ1-2, with 8 bases that match TRBD1. V lost 3 bases and J lost 7; bases outside the gene matches: 7. Looked up from germline, CDR1 is PRHDT and CDR2 is FYEKMQ (reference sequence). The CDR3 length is 14 residues. The CDR3 here is CASSLGTGTGGYTF. The CDR3 DNA reads TGTGCCAGCAGCTTGGGGACCGGGACAGGTGGCTACACCTTC.

This clone appeared a few times. The CDR3 reads CASSLEAELYEQYF. The CDR3 region has the DNA TGCGCCAGCAGCTTGGAGGCGGAATTATACGAGCAGTACTTC. The chain uses TRBV5-1 and TRBJ2-7; D unclear. CDR3 length equals 14 residues. V lost 0 bases and J lost 4, with 11 bases in between. Per the germline V gene, CDR1 is SGHRS and CDR2 is YFSETQ.

The chain joins TRBV3-1 (or the pseudogene TRBV3-2) to TRBJ2-5; D possibly corresponds to TRBD2 (5 bases). CDR1 LGHDT and CDR2 YNNKEL come from the germline V gene (reference sequence). The CDR3 sequence is 13 residues long. V was pared by 1 base and J by 8 bases, with 11 bases between. DNA for the CDR3: TGTGCCAGCAGCCAAGGCAGGACTGGTACCCAGTACTTC. It is translated as CASSQGRTGTQYF.

The gene calls are TRBV30 and TRBJ1-5, with D maybe TRBD1 (6 bases). V gave up 0 bases and J gave up 7 bases, with 16 bases separating them. The germline V gene has CDR1 GTSNPN and CDR2 SVGIG (reference sequence). CDR3 length equals 15 residues. CDR3 protein: CAWSVREGHFQPQHF. CDR3 coding DNA: TGTGCCTGGAGTGTACGAGAGGGACATTTCCAGCCCCAGCATTTT.

The V call is TRBV5-1, the J call TRBJ1-1; 7 nucleotides agree with TRBD1. The CDR3 sequence is 14 residues long. Germline V lookup: CDR1 SGHRS, CDR2 YFSETQ. Losses at the gene ends were 4 bases for V and 1 base for J; bases not matched to a gene: 4. CDR3: CASSTRTGNTEAFF. DNA for the CDR3: TGCGCCAGCAGCACCCGGACAGGGAACACTGAAGCTTTCTTT. Combining the CDR3 with reference TRBV5-1 and TRBJ1-1 gives the whole variable domain KAGVTQTPRYLIKTRGQQVTLSCSPISGHRSVSWYQQTPGQGLQFLFEYFSETQRNKGNFPGRFSGRQFSNSRSEMNVSTLELGDSALYLCASSTRTGNTEAFFGQGTRLTVV.

The rearrangement joins TRBV4-3 to TRBJ1-5; a weak D match, TRBD1 (5 bases). This CDR3 comprises 16 residues. V lost 0 bases and J 6 bases, leaving 15 bases between the germline ends. Germline V CDR1 and CDR2: LGHNA, YSLEER. The DNA for the CDR3 is TGCGCCAGCAGCCAAGATTGGACAACGACGGGTCAGCCCCAGCATTTT. Translation gives CASSQDWTTTGQPQHF.